This entry lists 30 T cell receptor beta chains sequenced from one sample in a study of identical twins. TCRdb redid the calling of the 5' RACE reads with MiXCR, one entry per CDR3 protein. The sample has more than 400,000 distinct CDR3 sequences, 15% seen once; the top ten hold about 0.47%. This sample was also put to use in a study of yellow fever vaccine responses in identical twins.

The sequencing sample was made of CD4+ T cells sorted from blood. The receptors were sampled from a young woman in good health.

This clonotype showed up just a few times. The chain recombines TRBV5-1 with TRBJ2-1; 9 bases fit TRBD1. This CDR3 comprises 15 residues. Germline values: CDR1 SGHRS, CDR2 YFSETQ. Trimming removed 3 bases from V and 4 bases from J; junction bases left unmatched: 5. For the CDR3, the DNA is TGCGCCAGCAGCTCCCGGGACAGGGTATACAATGAGCAGTTCTTC. Residues: CASSSRDRVYNEQFF. Drawing the rest from reference TRBV5-1 and TRBJ2-1, the complete variable domain is KAGVTQTPRYLIKTRGQQVTLSCSPISGHRSVSWYQQTPGQGLQFLFEYFSETQRNKGNFPGRFSGRQFSNSRSEMNVSTLELGDSALYLCASSSRDRVYNEQFFGPGTRLTVL.

This clonotype came up a few times. The chain carries TRBV24-1 and TRBJ1-5, with 8 bases matching TRBD1. V lost 7 bases, J lost 3 bases, and 7 bases stayed unmatched. The CDR3 loop spans 15 amino acids. From germline, CDR1 is KGHDR and CDR2 SFDVKD. DNA of the CDR3: TGTGCCACCAGGGCCGGGACAGGTCCCAATCAGCCCCAGCATTTT. Translated: CATRAGTGPNQPQHF.

This clonotype turned up a few times. The J gene is TRBJ1-2, the V gene TRBV7-2; D is uncertain. V lost 5 bases and J 4 bases, leaving 20 bases between the germline ends. This CDR3 has 16 amino acids. CDR1 is SGHTA and CDR2 is FQGNSA in the germline V gene. CDR3 protein: CASSPYGRQAAYGYTF. The CDR3 DNA follows: TGTGCCAGCAGCCCCTACGGACGCCAGGCGGCCTATGGCTACACCTTC.

The chain is built from TRBV12-3 or TRBV12-4 and TRBJ1-3; D remains ambiguous. The CDR3 loop spans 14 amino acids. V was trimmed by 1 base and J by 9 bases, leaving 13 bases between them. In DNA, the CDR3 is TGTGCCAGCAGTTTAGATCCCCGGGCGGCCACCATATATTTT. Its translation: CASSLDPRAATIYF.

This clonotype is a singleton in its sample. The chain recombines TRBV7-8 with TRBJ2-3; 7 nucleotides line up with TRBD1. J lost 13 bases, V lost 5 bases, and 15 bases had no gene match. The CDR3 totals 14 residues. Germline V gene sequence: CDR1 SGHVS, CDR2 FQNEAQ. CDR3 coding DNA: TGTGCCAGCAGCGGGGACAGAGGTCCCAAGAAAGAGTATTTT. Translation: CASSGDRGPKKEYF.

There are a few counts of this clonotype. Here the CDR3 DNA reads TGTGCCAGCAGTTTTACTAGCGGGAGCGGTGAGCAGTTCTTC. It translates to CASSFTSGSGEQFF. V and J are TRBV12-3 or TRBV12-4 and TRBJ2-1; 11 bases are shared with TRBD2. Trimming removed 3 bases from V and 9 bases from J; junction bases left unmatched: 4. This CDR3 has 14 amino acids.

This chain joins TRBV6-1 and TRBJ2-7, with 9 bases that match TRBD1. The ends lost 6 bases at V and 2 bases at J; junction bases unmatched: 5. Germline lookup yields CDR1 MNHNS and CDR2 SASEGT. This CDR3 has 14 residues. The CDR3 reads CASRARDRAYEQYF. As DNA, the CDR3 is TGTGCCAGCAGGGCCCGGGACAGGGCCTACGAGCAGTACTTC.

This clonotype was counted between two and nine times. V gene TRBV7-9 combines with J gene TRBJ2-5, with 8 bases matching TRBD2. The ends lost 5 bases at V and 4 bases at J; junction bases unmatched: 12. Germline assignment: CDR1 SEHNR and CDR2 FQNEAQ (reference sequence). The CDR3 has 16 amino acids. CDR3: CASSPAVAGRPETQYF. Here the CDR3 DNA reads TGTGCCAGCAGCCCGGCTGTAGCGGGACGACCAGAGACCCAGTACTTC.

The table lists this clonotype with a few counts. The chain employs TRBV19 and TRBJ2-7; D gene uncertain. The CDR3 runs to 9 residues. V was pared by 10 bases and J by 5 bases, with 6 bases between. CDR1 and CDR2 (germline): LNHDA, SQIVND (reference sequence). CDR3 coding DNA: TGTGCCACCCCAGACGAGCAGTACTTC. Translation: CATPDEQYF. Using reference TRBV19 and TRBJ2-7 for the parts outside the CDR3, the full variable domain is DGGITQSPKYLFRKEGQNVTLSCEQNLNHDAMYWYRQDPGQGLRLIYYSQIVNDFQKGDIAEGYSVSREKKESFPLTVTSAQKNPTAFYLCATPDEQYFGPGTRLTVT.

A single count supports this clonotype. The CDR3 is CSARGPGNTGELFF. The CDR3 bases are TGCAGTGCTAGAGGGCCCGGGAACACCGGGGAGCTGTTTTTT. The chain uses TRBV20-1 and TRBJ2-2; D gene unclear. Germline V lookup: CDR1 DFQATT, CDR2 SNEGSKA (reference sequence). This CDR3 spans 14 amino acids. V lost 1 base to trimming and J lost 1 base, with 7 bases between them.

The rearrangement joins TRBV4-1 to TRBJ2-1; TRBD2 matches 10 bases. The germline V gene has CDR1 MGHRA and CDR2 YSYEKL. CDR3 size: 16 residues. Losses at the gene ends were 4 bases for V and 9 bases for J; bases not matched to a gene: 12. The CDR3 DNA sequence: TGCGCCAGCAGCCGCATTCGGCGGGCTAGCGGGGGTGAGCAGTTCTTC. Protein sequence: CASSRIRRASGGEQFF.

The V gene is TRBV19, the J gene TRBJ2-1; D perhaps matches TRBD2 (5 bases). This CDR3 is 19 amino acids long. The ends were cut back, 3 bases at V and 7 bases at J, with 28 bases in the middle. Germline V lookup: CDR1 LNHDA, CDR2 SQIVND (reference sequence). The CDR3 sequence is CASSMSPAGGRPYGNEQFF. The CDR3 region has the DNA TGTGCCAGTAGTATGTCCCCCGCTGGCGGGCGGCCGTATGGGAATGAGCAGTTCTTC.

The rearrangement links TRBV28 to TRBJ2-5; D is possibly TRBD2 (5 bases). CDR1 and CDR2 (germline): MDHEN, SYDVKM. Trimming cost V 6 bases and J 7 bases, with 18 bases left between them. This CDR3 has 14 residues. This CDR3 reads CASSRATLVRTQYF. CDR3 sequence (DNA): TGTGCCAGCAGCCGGGCCACACTAGTGAGGACCCAGTACTTC. Complete variable domain (other parts from reference TRBV28 and TRBJ2-5): DVKVTQSSRYLVKRTGEKVFLECVQDMDHENMFWYRQDPGLGLRLIYFSYDVKMKEKGDIPEGYSVSREKKERFSLILESASTNQTSMYLCASSRATLVRTQYFGPGTRLLVL.

This chain links TRBV6-5 with TRBJ2-1; 9 bases map to TRBD1. CDR3 length equals 14 residues. Germline trimming cut 2 bases from V and 9 bases from J; bases unmatched to any gene: 5. Germline V CDR1 and CDR2: MNHEY, SVGAGI. The CDR3 here is CASSYKGQGGEQFF. In DNA, the CDR3 is TGTGCCAGCAGTTACAAGGGACAGGGCGGTGAGCAGTTCTTC.

V gene TRBV5-1 combines with J gene TRBJ2-2; the match to TRBD1 covers 7 bases. Per germline, CDR1 SGHRS and CDR2 YFSETQ. The CDR3 consists of 16 residues. V was clipped by 4 bases and J by 0 bases; unmatched bases: 6. The chain's CDR3 is CASSGPGQSNTGELFF. Written as DNA, the CDR3 is TGCGCCAGCAGCGGGCCGGGACAGTCGAACACCGGGGAGCTGTTTTTT.

V and J are TRBV18 and TRBJ2-2, with a tentative D call TRBD2 (5 bases). The CDR3 has 15 residues. V was shortened by 2 bases and J by 0 bases, with 7 bases between the two germline ends. Per the germline V gene, CDR1 is KGHSH and CDR2 is LQKENI. DNA for the CDR3: TGTGCCAGCTCACCAGAACTAGCGAACACCGGGGAGCTGTTTTTT. Translation gives CASSPELANTGELFF.

This clonotype has at least ten counts. The chain couples TRBV12-3 or TRBV12-4 to TRBJ2-4; 8 nucleotides match TRBD1. V was clipped by 5 bases and J by 7 bases; unmatched bases: 4. CDR3 length: 13 residues. The CDR3 here is CASSTGGDNIQYF. In DNA, the CDR3 is TGTGCCAGCAGTACAGGGGGTGACAACATTCAGTACTTC.

The rearrangement joins TRBV25-1 to TRBJ2-3; D is uncertain. Looked up from germline, CDR1 is MGHDK and CDR2 is SYGVNS. The CDR3 runs 15 residues. The ends were cut back, 2 bases at V and 1 base at J, with 10 bases in the middle. CDR3 DNA: TGTGCCAGCAGTGAAAACGGTAAAGGCACAGATACGCAGTATTTT. It codes for CASSENGKGTDTQYF.

This chain joins TRBV5-1 and TRBJ2-7; weak D call: TRBD1 (6 bases). The V end lost 6 bases, the J end lost 6 bases, and 16 bases lay between the germline ends. CDR3 length equals 13 residues. Germline values: CDR1 SGHRS, CDR2 YFSETQ. The CDR3 nucleotides are TGCGCCAGCACCACCGGAACAGGGCGCGAGCAGTACGTC. It encodes CASTTGTGREQYV.

This clonotype has more than one count but fewer than ten. V and J are TRBV29-1 and TRBJ2-2; D gene ambiguous. Germline-derived CDR1 and CDR2 are SQVTM and ANQGSEA. The V gene lost 4 bases and the J gene lost 3 bases, with 9 bases spanning the gap. CDR3 length: 13 residues. The CDR3 spells CSVVPDYTGELFF. CDR3 nucleotide sequence: TGCAGCGTTGTGCCAGATTACACCGGGGAGCTGTTTTTT.

This clonotype showed up many times. This sequence joins TRBV10-3 and TRBJ2-2; the D is unclear. Germline V gene lookup returns CDR1 ENHRY and CDR2 SYGVKD. The V and J ends lost 6 bases and 0 bases respectively, with 2 bases between them. The CDR3 runs 12 residues. This CDR3 is CAIRANTGELFF. The CDR3 DNA is TGTGCCATCAGGGCGAACACCGGGGAGCTGTTTTTT.

J is TRBJ1-2 and V is TRBV5-1; D perhaps matches TRBD1 (6 bases). CDR1 is SGHRS, CDR2 YFSETQ, per germline. This CDR3 has 15 residues. The V and J ends lost 4 bases and 6 bases respectively, with 19 bases between them. The CDR3, as DNA: TGCGCCAGCAGCACCCCGACAGGCCACGGGGATGGCTACACCTTC. Translating gives CASSTPTGHGDGYTF.

The V and J genes are TRBV20-1 and TRBJ2-2; maybe TRBD1 (5 bases). The CDR3 loop spans 15 amino acids. Germline V gives CDR1 DFQATT, CDR2 SNEGSKA (reference sequence). V lost 4 bases and J 0 bases, leaving 12 bases between the germline ends. The CDR3 protein is CSATQTASNTGELFF. The CDR3 DNA reads as TGCAGTGCTACACAGACAGCCTCGAACACCGGGGAGCTGTTTTTT.

This clonotype appeared once. The J gene is TRBJ1-1, the V gene TRBV12-3 or TRBV12-4, with 9 nucleotides matching TRBD1. Trimming took 6 bases from V and 6 from J; bases not matched to a gene: 14. The CDR3 consists of 16 residues. The CDR3 DNA sequence: TGTGCCAGCAGACGATCCGGGACAGGGACGCTTCCTGAAGCTTTCTTT. Protein: CASRRSGTGTLPEAFF.

The chain uses TRBV20-1 and TRBJ2-1; TRBD1 aligns across 8 bases. Germline loops: CDR1 DFQATT, CDR2 SNEGSKA (reference sequence). The CDR3 covers 14 residues. The J segment lost 3 bases and the V segment lost 3 bases, leaving 4 bases of the junction unmatched. The CDR3 loop is CSASGTGLYNEQFF. The CDR3 nucleotides read TGCAGTGCTAGTGGGACAGGTCTCTACAATGAGCAGTTCTTC.

This clonotype was observed a handful of times. The chain employs TRBV12-3 or TRBV12-4 and TRBJ2-2; either TRBD1 or TRBD2 may supply D (7 bases each). V lost 5 bases and J lost 4, with 14 bases in between. The CDR3 runs to 15 residues. The DNA for the CDR3 is TGTGCCAGCAGTAAGGGGGGGACAGCCACCGGGGAGCTGTTTTTT. It yields the protein CASSKGGTATGELFF.

The chain has TRBV12-5 and TRBJ2-7, with 14 positions matching TRBD2. The trim removed 5 bases at V and 4 bases at J, leaving 4 bases unmatched. Germline CDR1 reads LGHNT; CDR2 reads FRNRAP. The CDR3 sequence is 15 residues long. The CDR3 nucleotides are TGTGCTAGTGGTCGACTAGCGGGAGGGAAGTACGAGCAGTACTTC. Residues: CASGRLAGGKYEQYF.

This clonotype was counted only a few times. The chain is built from TRBV10-3 and TRBJ2-7, with 9 bases matching TRBD2. Germline-derived CDR1 and CDR2 are ENHRY and SYGVKD. The CDR3 sequence is 15 residues long. Trimming took 6 bases from V and 2 from J; bases not matched to a gene: 8. The CDR3, as DNA: TGTGCCATCAGAGATAGCGGGAGCGGGGCCTACGAGCAGTACTTC. Translation: CAIRDSGSGAYEQYF.

The chain carries TRBV20-1 and TRBJ2-7; D perhaps matches TRBD1 (6 bases). Germline lookup yields CDR1 DFQATT and CDR2 SNEGSKA (reference sequence). The CDR3 is 13 residues long. V was clipped by 1 base and J by 6 bases, with 13 bases between them. This CDR3 is CSARVAGTSEQYF. The CDR3 DNA is TGCAGTGCTAGAGTGGCCGGGACAAGCGAGCAGTACTTC.

The chain is built from TRBV9 and TRBJ1-1; possibly TRBD1 for D (5 bases). V was clipped by 4 bases and J by 4 bases, with 14 bases between them. The germline gives CDR1 SGDLS, CDR2 YYNGEE. The CDR3 is 14 residues long. CDR3 region: CASSPREVSTEAFF. CDR3 nucleotide sequence: TGTGCCAGCAGCCCCAGGGAAGTAAGCACTGAAGCTTTCTTT.